This TCR beta chain emerged from a study of blood T cell repertoires in COVID-19. Study information: Samples of COVID-19 (acute and convalescent) were obtained from the United States, Italy and Spain. Sources were T cells, B-cell-depleted T cells, or PBMCs; the material itself was cDNA or gDNA.

Germline values: CDR1 MNHEY, CDR2 SVGAGI. The CDR3 has 13 amino acids. The germline V and J ends were trimmed by 2 bases and 5 bases, with 7 bases remaining between them. This clone appeared a single time. Measured with immunoSEQ multiplex PCR; TCRdb has only the in-frame clones, and not every one. This table holds 130,000 to 150,000 clones, around nine tenths found once. J is TRBJ1-5 and V is TRBV6-5; unclear D gene. The sequenced material came from peripheral blood. The clonotype originates from a woman in her fifties or sixties with active or convalescent COVID-19. CDR3 nucleotides: TGTGCCAGCAGTTACACACCTCATCAGCCCCAGCATTTT. This codes for CASSYTPHQPQHF.